Shown below are 23 T cell receptor beta chains from a single sample sequenced in a study of CD8 T cells in Susac syndrome. Reverse transcription of about 0.45 to 1 ug RNA was performed with random hexamers. TCRdb re-called the immunoSEQ multiplex PCR reads with MiXCR, one entry per CDR3 protein. The table includes fewer than 350,000 distinct CDR3 sequences, roughly 94% detected once. What was sequenced was CD4+ T cells from PBMCs. The receptor source for this set is a human donor with multiple sclerosis.

The V and J genes are TRBV3-1 and TRBJ2-2, with D perhaps TRBD2 (5 bases). Germline V gene lookup returns CDR1 LGHDT and CDR2 YNNKEL (reference sequence). Trimming cost V 4 bases and J 1 base, with 7 bases left between them. CDR3 size: 14 residues. The CDR3 bases are TGTGCCAGCAGCCGAGGGCAGAACACCGGGGAGCTGTTTTTT. It yields the protein CASSRGQNTGELFF.

V is TRBV20-1 and J is TRBJ2-7; 9 bases map to TRBD1. The CDR3 runs to 16 residues. CDR1 is DFQATT and CDR2 is SNEGSKA in the germline V gene (reference sequence). J lost 5 bases, V lost 6 bases, and 17 bases had no gene match. CDR3 amino acids: CSARSPTGGNGHEQYF. The CDR3 bases are TGCAGTGCCAGATCCCCCACAGGGGGCAATGGACACGAGCAGTACTTC.

This clonotype was picked up a small number of times. The chain employs TRBV6-5 and TRBJ1-1; D is ambiguous. The CDR3 consists of 13 residues. The germline gives CDR1 MNHEY, CDR2 SVGAGI. Trimming shortened V by 2 bases and J by 1 base, and 5 bases separated the two germline ends. CDR3 protein: CASSYQGNTEAFF. Here the CDR3 DNA reads TGTGCCAGCAGTTACCAAGGGAACACTGAAGCTTTCTTT.

V and J are TRBV7-2 and TRBJ1-2; D is perhaps TRBD1 (6 bases). The CDR3 is made up of 19 amino acids. V gave up 5 bases and J gave up 0 bases, with 25 bases separating them. CDR1 is SGHTA, CDR2 FQGNSA, per germline. CDR3 sequence: CASSDHWGGRKPTNYGYTF. Written as DNA, the CDR3 is TGTGCCAGCAGCGATCATTGGGGGGGGCGAAAACCGACTAACTATGGCTACACCTTC.

V and J are TRBV12-3 or TRBV12-4 and TRBJ2-3, with D unclear. The CDR3 contains 14 residues. V was clipped by 2 bases and J by 8 bases, with 14 bases between them. CDR3 bases: TGTGCCAGCAGTTTACGACCGCCTGTGGCTACGCAGTATTTT. It encodes CASSLRPPVATQYF.

This clonotype came up a few times. In nucleotides, the CDR3 is TGTGCCAGCAGCTTGGGACTGCTCCCCGATACGCAGTATTTT. Translated, it gives CASSLGLLPDTQYF. The chain couples TRBV5-4 to TRBJ2-3; D is unclear. Germline values: CDR1 SGHNT, CDR2 YYREEE (reference sequence). CDR3 length: 14 residues. Trimming left V 0 bases short and J 6 bases short, with 11 bases between.

V and J are TRBV2 and TRBJ2-7; 7 bases match TRBD1. The length of the CDR3 is 14 residues. Trimming took 6 bases from V and 3 from J; bases not matched to a gene: 8. Germline loops: CDR1 SNHLY, CDR2 FYNNEI. The CDR3 protein is CASRPRTGVYEQYF. The CDR3 DNA is TGTGCCAGCAGGCCGCGGACAGGAGTCTACGAGCAGTACTTC.

The genes are TRBV7-3 and TRBJ2-1; 7 nucleotides agree with TRBD2. With 5 bases clipped from V and 7 bases from J, the junction kept 14 bases outside the gene matches. The V gene's germline CDR1 is SGHTA and CDR2 FQGTGA. The CDR3 sequence is 16 residues long. The CDR3 loop is CASSPGIGREKNEQFF. For the CDR3, the DNA is TGTGCCAGCAGCCCCGGGATCGGGCGGGAGAAGAATGAGCAGTTCTTC.

In DNA form, the CDR3 reads TGTGCCAGCAGCCAAGGTCTAGCGGGAACCAAAAACATTCAGTACTTC. This encodes CASSQGLAGTKNIQYF. The chain carries TRBV4-2 and TRBJ2-4; 9 bases align to TRBD2. Germline assignment: CDR1 LGHNA and CDR2 YNFKEQ. The CDR3 sequence is 16 residues long. With 1 base clipped from V and 2 bases from J, the junction kept 3 bases outside the gene matches.

This sequence joins TRBV20-1 and TRBJ1-2; D unclear. CDR1 DFQATT and CDR2 SNEGSKA come from the germline V gene (reference sequence). The CDR3 length is 13 residues. V dropped 0 bases and J dropped 2 bases, with 7 bases sitting between them. DNA of the CDR3: TGCAGTGCTAGAGACGGAGGGAACTATGGCTACACCTTC. Amino acids: CSARDGGNYGYTF.

The chain links TRBV29-1 to TRBJ2-7; no definite D call. Germline assignment: CDR1 SQVTM and CDR2 ANQGSEA. The CDR3 consists of 12 residues. Trimming stripped 2 bases from V and 2 bases from J, with 7 bases between. The CDR3 nucleotides read TGCAGCGTTGAACCCAGTCCCTACGAGCAGTACTTC. It is translated as CSVEPSPYEQYF.

This chain connects TRBV19 to TRBJ1-2; D may be TRBD1 (6 bases). This CDR3 spans 16 amino acids. Germline loops: CDR1 LNHDA, CDR2 SQIVND (reference sequence). V shed 9 bases and J shed 7 bases, with 27 bases lying between them. The CDR3 DNA follows: TGTGCCAGCGGCAGCGGGGGAGGACAGCGGGATGGTGGCTACACCTTC. It is translated as CASGSGGGQRDGGYTF. Drawing the rest from reference TRBV19 and TRBJ1-2, the complete variable domain is DGGITQSPKYLFRKEGQNVTLSCEQNLNHDAMYWYRQDPGQGLRLIYYSQIVNDFQKGDIAEGYSVSREKKESFPLTVTSAQKNPTAFYLCASGSGGGQRDGGYTFGSGTRLTVV.

V and J are TRBV2 and TRBJ1-4; D is perhaps TRBD1 (6 bases). CDR3 size: 15 residues. V gave up 1 base and J gave up 10 bases, with 16 bases separating them. The V gene's germline CDR1 is SNHLY and CDR2 FYNNEI. CDR3 in amino acids: CASSEGGRGFGKLFF. In nucleotides, the CDR3 is TGTGCCAGCAGTGAAGGGGGTAGGGGGTTTGGAAAACTGTTTTTT.

The rearrangement links TRBV20-1 to TRBJ2-2; TRBD2 aligns across 11 bases. This CDR3 region has 13 residues. Germline loops: CDR1 DFQATT, CDR2 SNEGSKA (reference sequence). J lost 9 bases, V lost 5 bases, and 5 bases had no gene match. The chain's CDR3 is CSAGSGRARELFF. CDR3 nucleotides: TGCAGTGCTGGTAGCGGGAGGGCACGGGAGCTGTTTTTT.

The gene calls are TRBV6-5 and TRBJ1-1; no reliable D call. The CDR3 runs 16 residues. The germline V gene encodes CDR1 MNHEY and CDR2 SVGAGI. Trimming removed 0 bases from V and 0 bases from J, with 11 bases in between. Written as DNA, the CDR3 is TGTGCCAGCAGTTACTCGCCGGTGTTTATGAACACTGAAGCTTTCTTT. Amino acids: CASSYSPVFMNTEAFF.

The chain combines TRBV2 with TRBJ2-3; D not certain. Trimming pared 2 bases from V and 2 bases from J, leaving 11 bases between. This CDR3 is built from 15 residues. CDR1 SNHLY and CDR2 FYNNEI come from the germline V gene. The CDR3 region is CASSELRGTTDTQYF. The CDR3 nucleotides are TGTGCCAGCAGTGAACTTCGCGGCACCACAGATACGCAGTATTTT.

This sequence joins TRBV12-3 or TRBV12-4 and TRBJ2-5; D ambiguous. The CDR3 has 14 amino acids. Deletions cut 8 bases from V and 1 base from J, with 14 bases between. CDR3 nucleotide sequence: TGTGCCAGCTCCAACCGAGATTTCCAAGAGACCCAGTACTTC. Translation gives CASSNRDFQETQYF.

V usage is TRBV5-4 and J usage is TRBJ2-1, with D tentatively TRBD1 (6 bases). Trimming stripped 3 bases from V and 10 bases from J, with 14 bases between. This CDR3 region has 13 residues. Germline lookup yields CDR1 SGHNT and CDR2 YYREEE (reference sequence). The CDR3 bases are TGTGCCAGCAGCTCTCAAAGTGGGACAGAGCAGTTCTTC. Its protein is CASSSQSGTEQFF.

This clonotype was found once. The chain links TRBV6-2 or TRBV6-3 to TRBJ2-7; D unresolved. The CDR3 runs 13 residues. Germline loops: CDR1 MNHEY, CDR2 SVGEGT. V was shortened by 7 bases and J by 6 bases, with 16 bases between the two germline ends. CDR3 coding DNA: TGTGCCAGCACCGACTCCCCCCTCCTCGAGCAGTACTTC. It encodes CASTDSPLLEQYF.

In nucleotides, the CDR3 is TGTGCCAGCAGGGACCCCGGGGGCCAAGGAACGCAGTATTTT. As protein: CASRDPGGQGTQYF. The V gene is TRBV6-5, the J gene TRBJ2-3; the D gene could be TRBD1 or TRBD2 (6 bases each). Trimming took 6 bases from V and 9 from J, leaving 19 bases between them. The CDR3 extends over 14 amino acids. Germline CDR1 is MNHEY and CDR2 is SVGAGI.

This chain joins TRBV12-3 or TRBV12-4 and TRBJ2-1, with TRBD1 matching over 10 bases. J gave up 8 bases and V 5 bases, and 6 bases lay outside the gene matches. The CDR3 runs to 14 residues. The CDR3 region is CASSLTGGRDEQFF. The CDR3 DNA reads as TGTGCCAGCAGTCTGACAGGGGGCAGGGATGAGCAGTTCTTC.

J is TRBJ2-4 and V is TRBV12-3 or TRBV12-4; D is unclear. CDR3 length: 17 residues. V shed 4 bases and J shed 4 bases, with 20 bases lying between them. The DNA for the CDR3 is TGTGCCAGCAGTTCCAACCTAGGTGGCCAGCCAAAAAACATTCAGTACTTC. Its protein product is CASSSNLGGQPKNIQYF.

The chain uses TRBV30 and TRBJ2-7; 12 bases line up with TRBD2. V lost 4 bases, J lost 3 bases, and 13 bases stayed unmatched. The CDR3 totals 17 residues. Per the germline V gene, CDR1 is GTSNPN and CDR2 is SVGIG (reference sequence). CDR3 DNA sequence: TGTGCCTGGAACCCTACAAGGACTAGCGGGGTGAACTACGAGCAGTACTTC. This gives the protein CAWNPTRTSGVNYEQYF.